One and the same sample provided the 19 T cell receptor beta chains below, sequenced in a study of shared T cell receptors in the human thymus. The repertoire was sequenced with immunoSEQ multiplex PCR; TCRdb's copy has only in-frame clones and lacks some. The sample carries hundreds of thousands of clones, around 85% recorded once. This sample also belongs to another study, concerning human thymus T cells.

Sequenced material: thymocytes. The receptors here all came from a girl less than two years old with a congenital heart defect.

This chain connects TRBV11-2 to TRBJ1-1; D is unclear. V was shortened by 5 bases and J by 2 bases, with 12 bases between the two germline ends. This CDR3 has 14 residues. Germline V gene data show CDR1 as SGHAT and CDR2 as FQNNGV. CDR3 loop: CASSPWGGNTEAFF. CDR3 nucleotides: TGTGCCAGCAGCCCCTGGGGAGGAAACACTGAAGCTTTCTTT.

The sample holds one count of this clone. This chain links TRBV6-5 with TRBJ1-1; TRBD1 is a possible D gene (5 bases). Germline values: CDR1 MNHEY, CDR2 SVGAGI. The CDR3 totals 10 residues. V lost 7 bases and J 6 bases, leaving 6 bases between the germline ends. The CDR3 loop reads CASKGSEAFF. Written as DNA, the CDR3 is TGTGCCAGCAAGGGGTCTGAAGCTTTCTTT.

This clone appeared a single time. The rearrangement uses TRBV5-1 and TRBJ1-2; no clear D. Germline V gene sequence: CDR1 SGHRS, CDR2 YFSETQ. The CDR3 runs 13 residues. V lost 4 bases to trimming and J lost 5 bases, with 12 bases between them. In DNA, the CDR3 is TGCGCCAGCAGCCGAGAGACGGGATATGGCTACACCTTC. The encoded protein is CASSRETGYGYTF.

DNA for the CDR3: TGTGCCAGCAGCGTAGGAGGGGGGGCGGTAGGTACTAATGAAAAACTGTTTTTT. This translates into CASSVGGGAVGTNEKLFF. The chain employs TRBV9 and TRBJ1-4; D possibly corresponds to TRBD1 (6 bases). Trimming cost V 0 bases and J 2 bases, with 17 bases left between them. The CDR3 is 18 amino acids. The germline V gene encodes CDR1 SGDLS and CDR2 YYNGEE. The whole variable domain, remainder taken from reference TRBV9 and TRBJ1-4, is DSGVTQTPKHLITATGQRVTLRCSPRSGDLSVYWYQQSLDQGLQFLIQYYNGEERAKGNILERFSAQQFPDLHSELNLSSLELGDSALYFCASSVGGGAVGTNEKLFFGSGTQLSVL.

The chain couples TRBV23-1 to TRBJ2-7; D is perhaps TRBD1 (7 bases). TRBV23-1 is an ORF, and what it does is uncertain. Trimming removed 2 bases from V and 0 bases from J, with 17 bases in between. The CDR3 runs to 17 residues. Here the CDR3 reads CASSQATGRPPSYEQYF. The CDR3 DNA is TGCGCCAGCAGTCAAGCGACAGGGAGGCCCCCCTCCTACGAGCAGTACTTC.

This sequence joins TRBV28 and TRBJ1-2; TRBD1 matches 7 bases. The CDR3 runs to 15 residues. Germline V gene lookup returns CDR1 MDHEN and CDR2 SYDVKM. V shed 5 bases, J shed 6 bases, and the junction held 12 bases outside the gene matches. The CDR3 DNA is TGTGCCAGCAGTGGAAAAATCAGGGGGAGGAATGGCTACACCTTC. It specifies CASSGKIRGRNGYTF.

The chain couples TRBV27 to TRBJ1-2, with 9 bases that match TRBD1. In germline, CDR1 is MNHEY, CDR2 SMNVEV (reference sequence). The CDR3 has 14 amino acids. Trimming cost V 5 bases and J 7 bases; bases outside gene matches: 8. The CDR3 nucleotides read TGTGCCAGCAGTGACCGGGACAGGGTTGGTGGCTACACCTTC. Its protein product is CASSDRDRVGGYTF.

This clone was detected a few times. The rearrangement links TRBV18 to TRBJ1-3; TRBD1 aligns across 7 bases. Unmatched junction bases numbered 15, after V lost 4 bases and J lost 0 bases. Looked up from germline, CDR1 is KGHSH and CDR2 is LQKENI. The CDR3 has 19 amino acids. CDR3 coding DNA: TGTGCCAGCTCACGATCGACAGGGCCCTCTTCTAGCTCTGGAAACACCATATATTTT. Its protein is CASSRSTGPSSSSGNTIYF.

This chain's CDR3 is CASSLALYGQGNHSNQPQHF. CDR3 in DNA: TGTGCCAGCAGCTTAGCGCTTTACGGACAGGGGAACCATAGCAATCAGCCCCAGCATTTT. The chain carries TRBV7-8 and TRBJ1-5; the match to TRBD1 covers 9 bases. This CDR3 is built from 20 residues. The V segment lost 0 bases and the J segment 0 bases; nucleotides outside the gene matches: 12. The germline V gene has CDR1 SGHVS and CDR2 FQNEAQ.

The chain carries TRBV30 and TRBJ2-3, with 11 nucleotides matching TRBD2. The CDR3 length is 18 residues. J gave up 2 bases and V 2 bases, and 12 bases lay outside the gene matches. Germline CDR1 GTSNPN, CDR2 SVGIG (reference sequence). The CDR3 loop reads CAWSPPIRLAGFTDTQYF. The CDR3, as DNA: TGTGCCTGGAGTCCACCCATCAGACTAGCGGGATTCACAGATACGCAGTATTTT.

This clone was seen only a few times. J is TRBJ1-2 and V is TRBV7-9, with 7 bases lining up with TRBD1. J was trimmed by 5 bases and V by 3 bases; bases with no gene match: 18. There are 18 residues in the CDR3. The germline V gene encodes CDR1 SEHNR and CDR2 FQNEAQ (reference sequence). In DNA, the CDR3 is TGTGCCAGCAGCTTCTCCCGGACAGGCGGCCTGGCGGAATATGGCTACACCTTC. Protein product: CASSFSRTGGLAEYGYTF.

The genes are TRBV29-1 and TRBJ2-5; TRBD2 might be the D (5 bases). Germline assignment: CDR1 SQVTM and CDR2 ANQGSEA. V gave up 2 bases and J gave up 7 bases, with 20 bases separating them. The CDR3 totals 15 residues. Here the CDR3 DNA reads TGCAGCGTTGAACCCACCGGGGAGATCGGTGGGACCCAGTACTTC. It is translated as CSVEPTGEIGGTQYF.

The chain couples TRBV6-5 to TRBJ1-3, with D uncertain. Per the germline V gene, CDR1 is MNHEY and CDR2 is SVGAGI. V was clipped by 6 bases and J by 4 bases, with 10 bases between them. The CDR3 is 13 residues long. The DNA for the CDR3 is TGTGCCAGCAGGTTCTTATTCGGAAACACCATATATTTT. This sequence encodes CASRFLFGNTIYF.

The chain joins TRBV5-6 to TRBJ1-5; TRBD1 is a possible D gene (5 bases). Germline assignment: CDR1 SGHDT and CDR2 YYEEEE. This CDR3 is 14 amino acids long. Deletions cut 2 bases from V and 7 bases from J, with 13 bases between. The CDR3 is CASSFFGGTQPQHF. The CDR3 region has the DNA TGTGCCAGCAGCTTCTTTGGGGGGACCCAGCCCCAGCATTTT.

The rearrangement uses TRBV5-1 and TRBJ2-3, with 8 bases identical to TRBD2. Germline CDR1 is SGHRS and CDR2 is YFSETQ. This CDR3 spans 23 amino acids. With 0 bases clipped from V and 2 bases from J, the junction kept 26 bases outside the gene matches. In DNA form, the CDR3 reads TGCGCCAGCAGCTTGGCCCTGACCTTGACGGAAAACAAGACGGGGGGGCTCACAGATACGCAGTATTTT. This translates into CASSLALTLTENKTGGLTDTQYF.

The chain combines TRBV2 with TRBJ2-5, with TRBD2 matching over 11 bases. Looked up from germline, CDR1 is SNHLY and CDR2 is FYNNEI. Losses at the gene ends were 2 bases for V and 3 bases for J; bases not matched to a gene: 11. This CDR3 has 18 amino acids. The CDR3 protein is CASSESGKLAGVEETQYF. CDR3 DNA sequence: TGTGCCAGCAGTGAATCAGGGAAACTAGCGGGGGTCGAAGAGACCCAGTACTTC.

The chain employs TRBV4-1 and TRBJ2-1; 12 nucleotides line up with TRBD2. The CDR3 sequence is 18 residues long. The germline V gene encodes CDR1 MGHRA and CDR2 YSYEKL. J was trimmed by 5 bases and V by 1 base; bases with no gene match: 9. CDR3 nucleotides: TGCGCCAGCAGCCAAGCAGGGCTAGCGGGGGGGTACGACAATGAGCAGTTCTTC. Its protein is CASSQAGLAGGYDNEQFF.

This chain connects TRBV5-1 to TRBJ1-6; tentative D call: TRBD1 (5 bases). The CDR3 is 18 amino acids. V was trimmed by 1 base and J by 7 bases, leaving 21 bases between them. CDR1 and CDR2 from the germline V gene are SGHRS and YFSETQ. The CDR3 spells CASSLILSGRGRNSPLHF. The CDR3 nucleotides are TGCGCCAGCAGCTTGATTTTATCGGGTAGGGGAAGGAATTCACCCCTCCACTTT.

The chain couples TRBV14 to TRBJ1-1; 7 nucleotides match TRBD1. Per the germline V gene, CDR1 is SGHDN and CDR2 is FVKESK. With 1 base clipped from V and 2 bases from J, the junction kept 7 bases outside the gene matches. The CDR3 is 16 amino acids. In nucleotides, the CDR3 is TGTGCCAGCAGCCAAGGGAGGGACAGACCAAACACTGAAGCTTTCTTT. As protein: CASSQGRDRPNTEAFF.